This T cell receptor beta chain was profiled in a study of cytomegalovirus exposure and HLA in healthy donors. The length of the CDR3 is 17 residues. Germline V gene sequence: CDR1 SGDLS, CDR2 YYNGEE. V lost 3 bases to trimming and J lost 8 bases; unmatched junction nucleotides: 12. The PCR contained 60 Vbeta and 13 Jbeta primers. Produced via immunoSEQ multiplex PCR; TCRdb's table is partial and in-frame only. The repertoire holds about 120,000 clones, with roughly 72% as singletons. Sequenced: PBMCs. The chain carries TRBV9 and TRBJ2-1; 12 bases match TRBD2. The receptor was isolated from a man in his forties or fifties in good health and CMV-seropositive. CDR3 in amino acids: CASSGLAGGRLGDEQFF. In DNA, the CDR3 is TGTGCCAGCAGCGGTCTAGCGGGAGGGAGGTTAGGTGATGAGCAGTTCTTC.